One and the same sample provided the 7 T cell receptor beta chains below, sequenced in a study of T cell repertoires in cytomegalovirus infection. TCRdb ran MiXCR on the reads and lists one entry per CDR3 protein. This table has almost 90,000 distinct CDR3 sequences, 25% to 35% appearing once. No antigens are known for them. The source was CD8+ T cells from cultured PBMCs, collected from culture after CMV antigen stimulation. These receptor sequences come from a human donor in good health (CMV status not recorded). Some clones in this sample may be carry-over from other donors' samples.

This clonotype was detected only a few times. Here the CDR3 reads CASSLASGGARNEQFF. DNA for the CDR3: TGTGCCAGCAGCTTAGCGAGCGGGGGGGCACGAAATGAGCAGTTCTTC. The J gene is TRBJ2-1, the V gene TRBV7-6; 10 bases match TRBD2. This CDR3 comprises 16 residues. Germline V gene sequence: CDR1 SGHVS, CDR2 FNYEAQ. Trimming at V came to 0 bases and at J to 7 bases, leaving 6 bases not matched to a gene.

In its sample, this clonotype was seen a few times. The chain recombines TRBV28 with TRBJ2-7, with TRBD1 identical over 10 bases. The CDR3 consists of 13 residues. The germline V gene has CDR1 MDHEN and CDR2 SYDVKM. Trimming at V came to 5 bases and at J to 5 bases, leaving 3 bases not matched to a gene. CDR3 residues: CASSRDRGNEQYF. The CDR3 bases are TGTGCCAGCAGTAGGGACAGGGGAAACGAGCAGTACTTC. Full variable domain (rest looked up from reference TRBV28 and TRBJ2-7): DVKVTQSSRYLVKRTGEKVFLECVQDMDHENMFWYRQDPGLGLRLIYFSYDVKMKEKGDIPEGYSVSREKKERFSLILESASTNQTSMYLCASSRDRGNEQYFGPGTRLTVT.

There are a few counts of this clonotype. This chain connects TRBV6-5 to TRBJ1-5; D remains unclear. Per germline, CDR1 MNHEY and CDR2 SVGAGI. The CDR3 runs to 13 residues. Trimming shortened V by 7 bases and J by 3 bases, and 10 bases separated the two germline ends. The CDR3 DNA reads TGTGCCAGCAAGGACGGCCTCAATCAGCCCCAGCATTTT. Translating it yields CASKDGLNQPQHF.

The chain uses TRBV7-9 and TRBJ1-5; the match to TRBD1 covers 9 bases. Germline assignment: CDR1 SEHNR and CDR2 FQNEAQ (reference sequence). This CDR3 has 14 residues. With V trimmed by 5 bases and J by 7 bases, 6 bases remained unmatched. CDR3 protein: CASSPGQGNQPQHF. CDR3 in DNA: TGTGCCAGCAGCCCAGGACAGGGGAACCAGCCCCAGCATTTT. The full variable domain, with the rest looked up from reference TRBV7-9 and TRBJ1-5, is DTGVSQNPRHKITKRGQNVTFRCDPISEHNRLYWYRQTLGQGPEFLTYFQNEAQLEKSRLLSDRFSAERPKGSFSTLEIQRTEQGDSAMYLCASSPGQGNQPQHFGDGTRLSIL.

This clonotype showed up just a few times. The chain employs TRBV7-6 and TRBJ2-2; D unresolved. V shed 0 bases and J shed 6 bases, with 8 bases lying between them. This CDR3 spans 14 amino acids. Germline CDR1 and CDR2: SGHVS and FNYEAQ. CDR3 sequence (DNA): TGTGCCAGCAGCTTAGCCTCCCTCTCCGGGGAGCTGTTTTTT. Translated, it gives CASSLASLSGELFF. Based on the CDR3 plus reference TRBV7-6 and TRBJ2-2, the full variable domain is GAGVSQSPRYKVTKRGQDVALRCDPISGHVSLYWYRQALGQGPEFLTYFNYEAQQDKSGLPNDRFSAERPEGSISTLTIQRTEQRDSAMYRCASSLASLSGELFFGEGSRLTVL.

This clonotype was recorded a few times. The CDR3 spells CASSLRVPSGANVLTF. Here the CDR3 DNA reads TGTGCCAGCAGCCTCAGGGTACCGTCTGGGGCCAACGTCCTGACTTTC. V and J are TRBV5-5 and TRBJ2-6; D may be TRBD1 (5 bases). V was cut by 4 bases and J by 1 base, with 12 bases left in between. Germline V CDR1 and CDR2: SGHKS, YYEKEE (reference sequence). The CDR3 is made up of 16 amino acids.

This clonotype was counted only a few times. The CDR3 reads CASSASLGSLGNTIYF. The CDR3 DNA is TGTGCCAGCAGCGCCTCCCTCGGGTCTCTTGGAAACACCATATATTTT. The gene calls are TRBV7-9 and TRBJ1-3; D gene unclear. The CDR3 length is 16 residues. Looked up from germline, CDR1 is SEHNR and CDR2 is FQNEAQ (reference sequence). V shed 5 bases and J shed 3 bases, with 17 bases lying between them.